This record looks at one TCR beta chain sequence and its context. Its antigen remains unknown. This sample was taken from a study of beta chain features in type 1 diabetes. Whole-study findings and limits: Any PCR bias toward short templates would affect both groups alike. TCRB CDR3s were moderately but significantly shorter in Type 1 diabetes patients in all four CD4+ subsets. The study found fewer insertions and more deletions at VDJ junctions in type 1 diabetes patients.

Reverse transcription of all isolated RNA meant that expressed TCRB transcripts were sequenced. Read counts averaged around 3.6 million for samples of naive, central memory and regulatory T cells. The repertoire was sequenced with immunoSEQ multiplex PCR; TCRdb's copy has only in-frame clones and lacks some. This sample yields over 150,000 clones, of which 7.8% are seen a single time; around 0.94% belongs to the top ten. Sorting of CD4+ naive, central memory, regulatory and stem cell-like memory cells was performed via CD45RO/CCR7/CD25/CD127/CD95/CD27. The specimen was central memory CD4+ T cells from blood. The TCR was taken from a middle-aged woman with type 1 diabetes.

This chain's CDR3 is CASSWGLATDTQYF. The CDR3 DNA sequence: TGTGCCAGCAGTTGGGGACTAGCAACAGATACGCAGTATTTT. The chain uses TRBV28 and TRBJ2-3; TRBD2 matches at 9 bases. Per the germline V gene, CDR1 is MDHEN and CDR2 is SYDVKM. There are 14 residues in the CDR3. The junction had 2 bases not matched to a gene; V was cut back by 4 bases and J by 3 bases.